This T cell receptor beta chain was retrieved from a study of identical twins. TCRdb re-derived calls from the 5' RACE reads in MiXCR, one entry per CDR3 protein. Of some 1,600,000 distinct CDR3 sequences detected, more than 30% appear once; the ten largest clones hold 0.27%. V lost 1 base and J lost 6; bases outside the gene matches: 6. Germline values: CDR1 DFQATT, CDR2 SNEGSKA (reference sequence). The CDR3 loop spans 14 amino acids. This clonotype was seen only once. This TCR derives from a newborn girl in good health. Material for sequencing was cord blood. This chain links TRBV20-1 with TRBJ1-2, with 9 bases lining up with TRBD1. In DNA, the CDR3 is TGCAGTGCTAGAGCTGGGACAGGGAGTCATGGCTACACCTTC. Its protein product is CSARAGTGSHGYTF.